This T cell receptor beta chain was identified in a study of OX40 agonist ivuxolimab in advanced cancers. Whole-study context: Two patients with cutaneous melanoma and one with hepatocellular carcinoma, three in total, showed partial responses.

As regards this clone: The antigen is undetermined.

General study results and limits: People who partly responded at 0.1-3.0 mg/kg had some of the least clonal expansion seen.

Assay used: immunoSEQ multiplex PCR; TCRdb lists only in-frame clones, some missing. The data show tens of thousands of clones, approximately 80% seen once. Autoimmune disease history or systemic immunosuppression led to patient exclusion. This CDR3 comprises 15 residues. The V gene lost 5 bases and the J gene lost 3 bases, with 17 bases spanning the gap. CDR1 and CDR2 (germline): SGHTA, FQGNSA. The clonotype was recovered from an adult with an advanced solid tumor such as melanoma, head and neck, liver or kidney cancer. The sample was CD4+ or CD8+ T cells sorted from blood, taken in a trial of the OX40 agonist ivuxolimab. The rearrangement links TRBV7-2 to TRBJ2-7; weak D call: TRBD1 (7 bases). CDR3 protein: CASSLRGTAGYEQYF. DNA for the CDR3: TGTGCCAGCAGCCTTCGCGGGACAGCCGGCTACGAGCAGTACTTC.